In this sample, the clone carrying this TCR beta chain turned up a few times. The sample is drawn from a study of blood T cell repertoires in COVID-19. Across the whole study: The samples span acute and convalescent COVID-19 from the United States, Italy and Spain.

V gave up 2 bases and J gave up 7 bases, with 12 bases separating them. Germline CDR1 and CDR2: SEHNR and FQNEAQ (reference sequence). CDR3 length: 14 residues. All enrollees were about 18 to 90 years old and from fewer than 30 US areas. Someone with COVID-19 had been met by exposed participants within 2 weeks before study entry. Data came from immunoSEQ multiplex PCR; TCRdb stores just in-frame clones and leaves some out. The profile shows some 190,000 clones, approximately 80% of them singletons. What was sequenced was PBMCs or T cells enriched from blood (not recorded which). The rearrangement uses TRBV7-9 and TRBJ1-5; a weak D match, TRBD1 (5 bases). The TCR originated in a man aged 60 to 69 who had been exposed to COVID-19. CDR3: CASSLWGPAQPQHF. The CDR3 DNA follows: TGTGCCAGCAGCTTATGGGGCCCAGCGCAGCCCCAGCATTTT.